This passage covers 18 T cell receptor beta chains from one sample sequenced in a study of blood T cell repertoires in COVID-19. Profiling relied on immunoSEQ multiplex PCR, and the TCRdb table lists in-frame clones only, not all of them. The sample has 100,000 or so clones, around 83% seen once. The specimen sequenced was peripheral blood. All receptors derive from a woman older than 75 with acute or convalescent COVID-19.

V and J are TRBV19 and TRBJ1-1; D ambiguous. Germline CDR1 reads LNHDA; CDR2 reads SQIVND (reference sequence). There are 12 residues in the CDR3. V was trimmed by 6 bases and J by 6 bases, leaving 11 bases between them. The chain's CDR3 is CASSPSVAEAFF. The CDR3 DNA follows: TGTGCCAGTAGCCCCTCCGTAGCTGAAGCTTTCTTT.

The chain is built from TRBV24-1 and TRBJ1-2, with D possibly TRBD1 on 6 matching bases. Trimming removed 4 bases at V and 5 bases at J, with 10 bases between. This CDR3 is 13 amino acids long. Germline V CDR1 and CDR2: KGHDR, SFDVKD. The CDR3 bases are TGTGCCACCAGTGAGACAGGTTTTTATGGCTACACCTTC. Residues: CATSETGFYGYTF.

The CDR3: CASKWQTWENEQFF. For the CDR3, the DNA is TGTGCCAGCAAATGGCAGACCTGGGAGAATGAGCAGTTCTTC. V and J are TRBV7-8 and TRBJ2-1; D might be TRBD2 (5 bases). The CDR3 consists of 14 residues. The V gene's germline CDR1 is SGHVS and CDR2 FQNEAQ. V lost 7 bases and J lost 7, with 17 bases in between.

V gene TRBV4-2 combines with J gene TRBJ1-4; possibly TRBD1 for D (6 bases). CDR1 LGHNA and CDR2 YNFKEQ come from the germline V gene. This CDR3 is built from 17 residues. Trimming took off 1 base at V and 8 bases at J, with 20 bases between the two ends. CDR3 protein: CASSQASSRRGGEKLFF. CDR3 DNA: TGTGCCAGCAGCCAAGCGAGCTCCCGGAGGGGGGGCGAAAAACTGTTTTTT.

The table lists this clone with a few counts. The J gene is TRBJ2-7, the V gene TRBV10-1; D is ambiguous. Germline V gene lookup returns CDR1 WNHNN and CDR2 SYGVQD (reference sequence). The CDR3 is 14 residues long. V was cut by 4 bases and J by 0 bases, with 10 bases left in between. Here the CDR3 reads CASSVAAFSYEQYF. In DNA, the CDR3 is TGCGCCAGCAGTGTGGCTGCCTTCTCCTACGAGCAGTACTTC.

The chain links TRBV13 to TRBJ2-1, with TRBD1 as a possible D gene (5 bases). The CDR3 spans 15 residues. Trimming took 0 bases from V and 5 from J, leaving 11 bases between them. The germline CDR1 and CDR2 sequences are PRHDT and FYEKMQ (reference sequence). The CDR3 is CASSLGGVRHNEQFF. The CDR3 coding sequence is TGTGCCAGCAGCTTAGGAGGGGTACGGCACAATGAGCAGTTCTTC.

This sequence joins TRBV6-1 and TRBJ2-1; possible D gene TRBD1, 7 bases. Trimming took off 1 base at V and 4 bases at J, with 11 bases between the two ends. Germline V CDR1 and CDR2: MNHNS, SASEGT. This CDR3 is 15 amino acids long. The CDR3 DNA reads as TGTGCCAGCAGTGAAGAGGGGGGACAGTACAATGAGCAGTTCTTC. It specifies CASSEEGGQYNEQFF.

This clone was seen just once. The chain combines TRBV25-1 with TRBJ1-2; 7 bases are shared with TRBD1. V trimming: 4 bases; J trimming: 4 bases; junction bases outside the gene matches: 3. This CDR3 has 13 residues. Germline assignment: CDR1 MGHDK and CDR2 SYGVNS. The CDR3 sequence is CASSGGTVYGYTF. The CDR3 DNA reads TGTGCCAGCAGTGGGGGGACAGTCTATGGCTACACCTTC.

The J gene is TRBJ2-2, the V gene TRBV5-1, with 10 bases matching TRBD2. The CDR3 has 17 amino acids. Looked up from germline, CDR1 is SGHRS and CDR2 is YFSETQ. The V segment lost 0 bases and the J segment 2 bases; nucleotides outside the gene matches: 4. This chain's CDR3 is CASSLEASGSNTGELFF. In nucleotides, the CDR3 is TGCGCCAGCAGCTTGGAGGCTAGCGGGAGTAACACCGGGGAGCTGTTTTTT. The whole variable domain, filled in from reference TRBV5-1 and TRBJ2-2, reads KAGVTQTPRYLIKTRGQQVTLSCSPISGHRSVSWYQQTPGQGLQFLFEYFSETQRNKGNFPGRFSGRQFSNSRSEMNVSTLELGDSALYLCASSLEASGSNTGELFFGEGSRLTVL.

The V and J genes are TRBV29-1 and TRBJ2-7; D gene ambiguous. The germline V and J ends were trimmed by 3 bases and 2 bases, with 11 bases remaining between them. The germline gives CDR1 SQVTM, CDR2 ANQGSEA. CDR3 size: 13 residues. In DNA, the CDR3 is TGCAGCGTTGAGACTCCCTTTGCCTACGAGCAGTACTTC. This encodes CSVETPFAYEQYF.

The rearrangement uses TRBV5-5 and TRBJ1-2, with D unresolved. The germline CDR1 and CDR2 sequences are SGHKS and YYEKEE (reference sequence). CDR3 length equals 13 residues. The germline V and J ends were trimmed by 0 bases and 4 bases, with 7 bases remaining between them. CDR3 region: CASSLAGVYGYTF. DNA for the CDR3: TGTGCCAGCAGCTTGGCCGGGGTCTATGGCTACACCTTC.

The J gene is TRBJ2-1, the V gene TRBV3-1 (or the pseudogene TRBV3-2); 9 bases are a match to TRBD2. Germline CDR1 is LGHDT and CDR2 is YNNKEL (reference sequence). There are 15 residues in the CDR3. V trimming: 4 bases; J trimming: 7 bases; junction bases outside the gene matches: 8. The CDR3 region has the DNA TGTGCCAGCAGCCCGCTTCTAGCGGGGAATAATGAGCAGTTCTTC. Its protein is CASSPLLAGNNEQFF.

This clone appeared a few times. Other nucleotide sequences in the sample specify the same CDR3. The V and J genes are TRBV5-1 and TRBJ2-1; 12 bases agree with TRBD2. CDR1 SGHRS and CDR2 YFSETQ come from the germline V gene. CDR3 length equals 15 residues. The ends lost 7 bases at V and 6 bases at J; junction bases unmatched: 8. CDR3 sequence reads: CASGLLAGGGNEQFF. The CDR3 bases are TGCGCCAGCGGCCTTCTAGCGGGAGGGGGCAATGAGCAGTTCTTC.

The chain has TRBV2 and TRBJ2-1; 13 nucleotides agree with TRBD2. The trim removed 4 bases at V and 4 bases at J, leaving 1 base unmatched. The CDR3 is 15 residues long. The germline CDR1 and CDR2 sequences are SNHLY and FYNNEI. The CDR3 sequence: CASSGTSGRYNEQFF. The CDR3 DNA is TGTGCCAGCAGTGGGACTAGCGGGAGATACAATGAGCAGTTCTTC.

The chain uses TRBV14 and TRBJ2-7, with D possibly TRBD2 on 6 matching bases. Germline lookup yields CDR1 SGHDN and CDR2 FVKESK. V lost 0 bases and J 3 bases, leaving 18 bases between the germline ends. CDR3 length: 17 residues. The CDR3 nucleotides read TGTGCCAGCAGCCAAGAAGCAGGCGGGGTATATCTCTACGAGCAGTACGTC. This encodes CASSQEAGGVYLYEQYV.

The chain uses TRBV25-1 and TRBJ2-2; TRBD1 might be the D (6 bases). CDR3 size: 15 residues. V was cut by 3 bases and J by 6 bases, with 14 bases left in between. The germline CDR1 and CDR2 sequences are MGHDK and SYGVNS. CDR3 in DNA: TGTGCCAGCAGTGACCTCACAGGGTTCGCCGGGGAGCTGTTTTTT. It encodes CASSDLTGFAGELFF. Based on the CDR3 plus reference TRBV25-1 and TRBJ2-2, the full variable domain is EADIYQTPRYLVIGTGKKITLECSQTMGHDKMYWYQQDPGMELHLIHYSYGVNSTEKGDLSSESTVSRIRTEHFPLTLESARPSHTSQYLCASSDLTGFAGELFFGEGSRLTVL.

The chain links TRBV6-5 to TRBJ1-3; the D is unclear. V was trimmed by 7 bases and J by 3 bases, leaving 13 bases between them. CDR1 is MNHEY, CDR2 SVGAGI, per germline. The CDR3 sequence is 14 residues long. CDR3 DNA sequence: TGTGCCAGCAATACACCGGGGAGTGGAAACACCATATATTTT. Encoded protein: CASNTPGSGNTIYF.

This chain joins TRBV5-5 and TRBJ1-2; 9 bases match TRBD1. Unmatched junction bases numbered 8, after V lost 2 bases and J lost 0 bases. This CDR3 contains 17 residues. Germline CDR1 reads SGHKS; CDR2 reads YYEKEE (reference sequence). CDR3 loop: CASSFPGQGSSNYGYTF. The CDR3 coding sequence is TGTGCCAGCAGCTTTCCGGGACAGGGCTCCTCTAACTATGGCTACACCTTC.